One sample yielded the 7 T cell receptor beta chains listed below, sequenced in a study of Ad26.COV2.S vaccination and SARS-CoV-2 variants. Assay used: immunoSEQ multiplex PCR; TCRdb lists only in-frame clones, some missing. The table lists about 400,000 clones, roughly 90% of them singletons, with over 1.5% in the top ten. As for treatment: over 15 received Ad26.COV2.S at low or high dose, single or two shots; several received placebo; per-sample allocation not given. Specimens were obtained on day 63 following the first vaccine or placebo injection. This specimen consisted of peripheral blood, obtained in a trial of Ad26.COV2.S vaccine versus placebo. These receptors originate from a person between 18 and 65 years old who received the Ad26.COV2.S COVID-19 vaccine or a placebo.

The chain joins TRBV6-1 to TRBJ1-2; no clear D gene. Germline V CDR1 and CDR2: MNHNS, SASEGT. CDR3 length: 15 residues. V was cut by 3 bases and J by 2 bases, with 13 bases left in between. This chain's CDR3 is CASSDRWWQNYGYTF. The CDR3 DNA reads TGTGCCAGCAGTGATCGATGGTGGCAGAACTATGGCTACACCTTC.

This chain uses TRBV6-6 with TRBJ2-7; 7 bases line up with TRBD2. V lost 6 bases, J lost 2 bases, and 7 bases stayed unmatched. CDR3 length: 14 residues. From germline, CDR1 is MNHNY and CDR2 SVGAGI (reference sequence). The CDR3 here is CASRKRGVAYEQYF. The CDR3 bases are TGTGCCAGCAGAAAACGGGGGGTTGCCTACGAGCAGTACTTC.

The genes are TRBV15 and TRBJ1-5; the match to TRBD1 covers 10 bases. After removal of 5 bases from V and 3 bases from J, the junction contained 4 bases not matched to a gene. The germline V gene encodes CDR1 LNHNV and CDR2 YYDKDF (reference sequence). This CDR3 has 15 amino acids. The CDR3 reads CATSLDRGLNQPQHF. The CDR3 DNA is TGTGCCACCAGCCTCGACAGGGGGCTCAATCAGCCCCAGCATTTT.

The chain joins TRBV27 to TRBJ1-1; no definite D call. The ends were cut back, 5 bases at V and 0 bases at J, with 7 bases in the middle. The germline V gene has CDR1 MNHEY and CDR2 SMNVEV (reference sequence). The CDR3 is made up of 13 amino acids. The CDR3 protein is CASSDAMNTEAFF. The CDR3 DNA reads TGTGCCAGCAGTGATGCCATGAACACTGAAGCTTTCTTT.

The V call is TRBV29-1, the J call TRBJ2-1; 10 nucleotides match TRBD1. This CDR3 has 14 amino acids. Germline V gives CDR1 SQVTM, CDR2 ANQGSEA. The trim removed 4 bases at V and 5 bases at J, leaving 5 bases unmatched. The CDR3 here is CSVVRQGANNEQFF. CDR3 bases: TGCAGCGTTGTTCGACAGGGGGCGAACAATGAGCAGTTCTTC.

This chain joins TRBV29-1 and TRBJ1-2; possibly TRBD1 for D (6 bases). This CDR3 has 14 residues. Germline-derived CDR1 and CDR2 are SQVTM and ANQGSEA. V was cut by 7 bases and J by 7 bases, with 22 bases left in between. The CDR3 DNA reads TGCAGCGCCAGTTTTTCGCGGGGACAAGGTGGCTACACCTTC. It codes for CSASFSRGQGGYTF.

The J gene is TRBJ2-7, the V gene TRBV7-9; D not resolved. Germline V gives CDR1 SEHNR, CDR2 FQNEAQ (reference sequence). V gave up 0 bases and J gave up 5 bases, with 11 bases separating them. The CDR3 is made up of 14 amino acids. The CDR3 sequence: CASSLAPGFHEQYF. The CDR3 nucleotides read TGTGCCAGCAGCTTAGCTCCAGGCTTCCACGAGCAGTACTTC.